Listed here is a single T cell receptor (beta chain). Antigen: not known. The record originates from a study of OX40 agonist ivuxolimab in advanced cancers. Across the study: Anti-PD-1, anti-PD-L1 or anti-CTLA-4 therapy given earlier was allowed, and around 40% had some. Partial responses occurred in Three dose-escalation patients, one with hepatocellular carcinoma and two with cutaneous melanoma.

This CDR3 contains 15 residues. The V end was cut by 5 bases, the J end by 0 bases, with 13 bases between. The germline V gene encodes CDR1 SGHTA and CDR2 FQGNSA. Study results and caveats: Expanded clones belonging to CD8+ T cells outnumbered, on average, those of CD4+.

Sequencing used immunoSEQ multiplex PCR; TCRdb keeps in-frame clones, though not all of them. The sample includes some 66,000 clones, around 86% of them seen just once. The V call is TRBV7-2, the J call TRBJ1-2, with D perhaps matching TRBD1 (5 bases). The source material was CD4+ or CD8+ T cells sorted from blood, sampled in a trial of the OX40 agonist ivuxolimab. The clonotype originates from an adult with an advanced solid tumor such as melanoma, head and neck, liver or kidney cancer. The CDR3 DNA is TGTGCCAGCAGCCCGACGGCGGGGGCTAACTATGGCTACACCTTC. Amino acids: CASSPTAGANYGYTF.